These 12 T cell receptor beta chains were all obtained from the same sample, sequenced in a study of cytomegalovirus exposure and HLA in healthy donors. PCR primers comprised 60 Vbeta and 13 Jbeta primers. Clones were sequenced by immunoSEQ multiplex PCR, and TCRdb holds only the in-frame ones, with some missing. The data contain roughly 150,000 clones, about three fifths of them singletons. Sequenced input: PBMCs. The receptors shown here come from a woman in her 30s in good health and CMV-seropositive.

The gene calls are TRBV6-1 and TRBJ1-5; D uncertain. Deletions cut 2 bases from V and 4 bases from J, with 15 bases between. Germline lookup yields CDR1 MNHNS and CDR2 SASEGT. The CDR3 totals 16 residues. The CDR3 loop reads CASSEFLQAKNQPQHF. In nucleotides, the CDR3 is TGTGCCAGCAGTGAATTTCTCCAGGCTAAGAATCAGCCCCAGCATTTT.

This chain joins TRBV28 and TRBJ2-3, with 10 bases identical to TRBD2. The CDR3 spans 15 residues. The ends lost 4 bases at V and 5 bases at J; junction bases unmatched: 6. CDR1 MDHEN and CDR2 SYDVKM come from the germline V gene. Written as DNA, the CDR3 is TGTGCCAGCAGTTCAGCGGGGGGGTTAGGAGATACGCAGTATTTT. Translated: CASSSAGGLGDTQYF.

This clone was observed a handful of times. V usage is TRBV2 and J usage is TRBJ2-5; D might be TRBD2 (6 bases). With 3 bases removed from V and 4 bases from J, the gap between germline ends came to 9 bases. The length of the CDR3 is 13 residues. Germline values: CDR1 SNHLY, CDR2 FYNNEI. CDR3 sequence: CASSDGRLETQYF. The CDR3 DNA follows: TGTGCCAGCAGTGATGGGAGGCTAGAGACCCAGTACTTC.

This sequence joins TRBV11-3 and TRBJ1-2; the D is unclear. With 3 bases removed from V and 0 bases from J, the gap between germline ends came to 5 bases. The germline CDR1 and CDR2 sequences are SGHNT and YENEEA. The CDR3 loop spans 13 amino acids. Here the CDR3 DNA reads TGTGCCAGCAGCTTTGCAGCTAACTATGGCTACACCTTC. It yields the protein CASSFAANYGYTF.

The V gene is TRBV11-1, the J gene TRBJ2-5, with D possibly matching TRBD2 (6 bases). Trimming removed 3 bases from V and 5 bases from J, with 13 bases in between. The CDR3 sequence is 14 residues long. The germline V gene encodes CDR1 SGHAT and CDR2 FQDESV (reference sequence). As DNA, the CDR3 is TGTGCCAGCAGCTTTACTAGCTACCGGGAGACCCAGTACTTC. Translated, it gives CASSFTSYRETQYF. The complete variable domain, with remaining parts taken from reference TRBV11-1 and TRBJ2-5, reads EAEVAQSPRYKITEKSQAVAFWCDPISGHATLYWYRQILGQGPELLVQFQDESVVDDSQLPKDRFSAERLKGVDSTLKIQPAELGDSAMYLCASSFTSYRETQYFGPGTRLLVL.

The V and J genes are TRBV30 and TRBJ1-2; D gene ambiguous. The CDR3 is made up of 14 amino acids. Germline V gene sequence: CDR1 GTSNPN, CDR2 SVGIG (reference sequence). Trimming removed 5 bases from V and 5 bases from J, with 18 bases in between. The CDR3 coding sequence is TGTGCCTGGGAAGAACGGCGGTTTCGGTATGGCTACACCTTC. Residues: CAWEERRFRYGYTF.

This clone turned up a few times. The chain couples TRBV7-2 to TRBJ1-2, with 9 bases matching TRBD1. CDR1 is SGHTA, CDR2 FQGNSA, per germline. V dropped 4 bases and J dropped 7; count of bases not matched to a gene: 4. The CDR3 covers 13 residues. CDR3 in DNA: TGTGCCAGCAGCTCGGGGGACAGGGCTGGCTACACCTTC. Protein: CASSSGDRAGYTF.

This clone was counted only a few times. The chain employs TRBV10-3 and TRBJ1-1; 7 nucleotides agree with TRBD1. Unmatched junction bases numbered 11, after V lost 6 bases and J lost 4 bases. The CDR3 is 15 amino acids. Germline V gene data show CDR1 as ENHRY and CDR2 as SYGVKD. The CDR3 sequence is CAIRETGTSFTEAFF. The DNA of the CDR3 is TGTGCCATCAGGGAGACAGGGACGTCCTTCACTGAAGCTTTCTTT.

This rearrangement joins TRBV2 to TRBJ1-2; 7 bases line up with TRBD1. After removal of 6 bases from V and 8 bases from J, the junction contained 6 bases not matched to a gene. Germline CDR1 SNHLY, CDR2 FYNNEI. CDR3 length: 12 amino acids. The CDR3 DNA follows: TGTGCCAGCAGGGTGACAGGGACAGGCTACACCTTC. Its protein is CASRVTGTGYTF.

The chain is built from TRBV5-1 and TRBJ1-4; maybe TRBD1 (6 bases). This CDR3 spans 14 amino acids. CDR1 is SGHRS, CDR2 YFSETQ, per germline. V lost 5 bases, J lost 10 bases, and 18 bases lay in between. CDR3 in amino acids: CASRPDSGKGKLFF. The CDR3 DNA follows: TGCGCCAGCAGACCGGACAGCGGTAAGGGAAAACTGTTTTTT.

CDR3 sequence: CASTGLPMSTDTQYF. The CDR3 DNA sequence: TGCGCCAGCACTGGGCTACCGATGTCCACAGATACGCAGTATTTT. The chain has TRBV5-1 and TRBJ2-3; D gene uncertain. The CDR3 is 15 amino acids. Germline V CDR1 and CDR2: SGHRS, YFSETQ. Trimming removed 6 bases from V and 2 bases from J, with 16 bases in between.

The V and J genes are TRBV6-5 and TRBJ2-7; 8 bases map to TRBD2. CDR1 and CDR2 from the germline V gene are MNHEY and SVGAGI. The CDR3 runs to 14 residues. J lost 3 bases, V lost 6 bases, and 7 bases had no gene match. The CDR3 DNA reads as TGTGCCAGCAGCTCCGGGGGGGGGCGCTACGAGCAGTACTTC. It translates to CASSSGGGRYEQYF.